The 14 T cell receptor beta chains presented below share a single source sample, sequenced in a study of blood T cell repertoires in COVID-19. Produced via immunoSEQ multiplex PCR; TCRdb's table is partial and in-frame only. The table shows some 260,000 clones, with over 75% occurring only once. Sequenced input: peripheral blood. These receptors originate from a woman aged 40 to 49 who had recovered from COVID-19.

This chain connects TRBV9 to TRBJ2-1; maybe TRBD2 (7 bases). The germline V gene has CDR1 SGDLS and CDR2 YYNGEE. V dropped 2 bases and J dropped 10 bases, with 16 bases sitting between them. There are 14 residues in the CDR3. In DNA form, the CDR3 reads TGTGCCAGCAGCGTGGGGGGGCCCCCCCGGGAGCAGTTCTTC. Translated, it gives CASSVGGPPREQFF.

This clone appeared a single time. The rearrangement uses TRBV9 and TRBJ2-7; a weak D match, TRBD2 (6 bases). V was shortened by 1 base and J by 5 bases, with 13 bases between the two germline ends. There are 14 residues in the CDR3. Germline lookup yields CDR1 SGDLS and CDR2 YYNGEE. The CDR3 loop reads CASSVWGDANEQYF. CDR3 DNA: TGTGCCAGCAGCGTATGGGGGGACGCCAACGAGCAGTACTTC.

This chain joins TRBV6-6 and TRBJ2-1, with D possibly TRBD1 on 6 matching bases. Germline CDR1 reads MNHNY; CDR2 reads SVGAGI (reference sequence). Trimming removed 6 bases at V and 1 base at J, with 10 bases between. This CDR3 is 14 amino acids long. CDR3 region: CASRSDRSYNEQFF. DNA of the CDR3: TGTGCCAGCAGATCAGACAGGTCCTACAATGAGCAGTTCTTC.

The rearrangement joins TRBV7-9 to TRBJ2-7; TRBD1 aligns across 7 bases. The CDR3 loop spans 15 amino acids. J gave up 2 bases and V 2 bases, and 6 bases lay outside the gene matches. Germline lookup yields CDR1 SEHNR and CDR2 FQNEAQ (reference sequence). CDR3 coding DNA: TGTGCCAGCAGCTTAATTCCCGGACAGGCCTACGAGCAGTACTTC. It is translated as CASSLIPGQAYEQYF.

This clone showed up just once. V usage is TRBV11-2 and J usage is TRBJ2-5, with D possibly TRBD1 on 5 matching bases. Trimming stripped 2 bases from V and 5 bases from J, with 15 bases between. Germline loops: CDR1 SGHAT, CDR2 FQNNGV. The CDR3 runs to 15 residues. The CDR3 reads CASSLSRGMAETQYF. CDR3 sequence (DNA): TGTGCCAGCAGCTTATCAAGGGGAATGGCGGAGACCCAGTACTTC.

This chain joins TRBV11-3 and TRBJ2-1; 9 bases line up with TRBD2. Germline trimming cut 2 bases from V and 7 bases from J; bases unmatched to any gene: 9. This CDR3 contains 16 residues. Germline assignment: CDR1 SGHNT and CDR2 YENEEA. The CDR3 here is CASSLYLAGRVNEQFF. In DNA, the CDR3 is TGTGCCAGCAGCTTATATCTAGCGGGGCGGGTAAATGAGCAGTTCTTC.

The chain links TRBV9 to TRBJ2-7; 7 nucleotides line up with TRBD1. Germline CDR1 reads SGDLS; CDR2 reads YYNGEE. The CDR3 has 12 amino acids. With 7 bases clipped from V and 7 bases from J, the junction kept 8 bases outside the gene matches. CDR3 nucleotide sequence: TGTGCCAGCGGGGAGCAGGGGGAGGAGCAGTACTTC. Residues: CASGEQGEEQYF.

The genes are TRBV19 and TRBJ1-2; 7 positions agree with TRBD1. The CDR3 has 13 residues. Trimming removed 4 bases from V and 4 bases from J; junction bases left unmatched: 3. Germline V gives CDR1 LNHDA, CDR2 SQIVND (reference sequence). The CDR3 sequence is CASSTDRVYGYTF. The CDR3 coding sequence is TGTGCCAGTAGTACAGACAGGGTCTATGGCTACACCTTC.

This chain joins TRBV9 and TRBJ1-1; the D gene is possibly TRBD1 (6 bases). The CDR3 totals 14 residues. From germline, CDR1 is SGDLS and CDR2 YYNGEE. Trimming shortened V by 2 bases and J by 4 bases, and 12 bases separated the two germline ends. CDR3 region: CASSVVEGGTEAFF. The CDR3 DNA sequence: TGTGCCAGCAGCGTCGTAGAAGGGGGCACTGAAGCTTTCTTT. Combining the CDR3 with reference TRBV9 and TRBJ1-1 gives the whole variable domain DSGVTQTPKHLITATGQRVTLRCSPRSGDLSVYWYQQSLDQGLQFLIQYYNGEERAKGNILERFSAQQFPDLHSELNLSSLELGDSALYFCASSVVEGGTEAFFGQGTRLTVV.

The V and J genes are TRBV4-2 and TRBJ1-2; D remains unclear. Germline CDR1 is LGHNA and CDR2 is YNFKEQ. The V gene lost 1 base and the J gene lost 4 bases, with 7 bases spanning the gap. CDR3 length: 13 amino acids. CDR3 sequence: CASSQGELYGYTF. The CDR3 nucleotides are TGTGCCAGCAGCCAAGGGGAGCTCTATGGCTACACCTTC.

This sequence joins TRBV6-6 and TRBJ1-2, with D perhaps TRBD1 (6 bases). Trimming took off 5 bases at V and 4 bases at J, with 23 bases between the two ends. From germline, CDR1 is MNHNY and CDR2 SVGAGI (reference sequence). This CDR3 contains 17 residues. The CDR3 spells CASSPDGVRGTIYGYTF. As DNA, the CDR3 is TGTGCCAGCAGTCCTGACGGGGTTAGGGGGACTATCTATGGCTACACCTTC.

This sequence joins TRBV6-5 and TRBJ2-3; no clear D gene. CDR1 and CDR2 from the germline V gene are MNHEY and SVGAGI. V lost 7 bases, J lost 6 bases, and 17 bases lay in between. The CDR3 runs to 14 residues. The CDR3 sequence is CASTPQAFTDTQYF. The CDR3 region has the DNA TGTGCCAGCACCCCCCAGGCCTTCACTGATACGCAGTATTTT.

The rearrangement links TRBV7-2 to TRBJ2-5, with 7 bases that match TRBD1. The CDR3 loop spans 15 amino acids. With 4 bases clipped from V and 5 bases from J, the junction kept 10 bases outside the gene matches. Germline values: CDR1 SGHTA, CDR2 FQGNSA. The CDR3 reads CASSSDRAPGETQYF. For the CDR3, the DNA is TGTGCCAGCAGCTCAGACAGGGCCCCAGGGGAGACCCAGTACTTC.

Only a few counts were recorded for this clone. The chain recombines TRBV6-2 or TRBV6-3 with TRBJ2-7, with D tentatively TRBD1 (6 bases). Between the trimmed V and J ends, which lost 0 bases and 1 base, there was a span of 10 bases. The length of the CDR3 is 15 residues. CDR1 and CDR2 (germline): MNHEY, SVGEGT. CDR3 DNA sequence: TGTGCCAGCAGTTACTCTGACAGGCTTTCCTACGAGCAGTACTTC. Its protein is CASSYSDRLSYEQYF.